This T cell receptor (beta chain) is drawn from a study of T cells after yellow fever vaccination. V lost 0 bases, J lost 8 bases, and 14 bases lay in between. The CDR3 consists of 15 residues. This clonotype was detected only a few times. Its antigen is currently unknown. Whole-study results and caveats: Any FACS-sorted repertoire could hold abundant clonotypes that contaminate it from the bulk population. Researchers noted that a small share of clonotypes showed up in both CD4 and CD8 compartments. The booster response re-showed most primary clones: approximately 97% CD4, approximately 85% CD8.

The 5'RACE template-switching step produced TCR cDNA and added a universal primer site and UMIs. Using its own MiXCR run on the 5' RACE reads, TCRdb lists one record per CDR3 protein. The table has approximately 330,000 distinct CDR3 sequences, about an eighth seen once. This sequence was found in a man aged 18-30 years who received the YFV17D yellow fever vaccine. This chain joins TRBV23-1 and TRBJ2-4; a weak D match, TRBD2 (7 bases). TRBV23-1 is given ORF status, its function remaining uncertain. The sequencing here drew on CD4+ T cells sorted from PBMCs, taken 15 days after the yellow fever booster vaccination. The CDR3, as DNA: TGCGCCAGCAGTCAATCGACGGGGGGCAGGGACATTCAGTACTTC. It codes for CASSQSTGGRDIQYF.